This entry lists 7 T cell receptor beta chains sequenced from one sample in a study of CD8 T cells in ankylosing spondylitis. TCRdb recomputed calls from the 5' RACE reads with MiXCR, one row per CDR3 protein. This table has around 39,000 distinct CDR3 sequences, around 15% appearing once. The sample consisted of synovial fluid, either unsorted or a sorted T cell fraction (not recorded which). The source of these receptors is a male donor with ankylosing spondylitis.

This clonotype occurred a few times. The rearrangement joins TRBV10-1 to TRBJ1-4, with D possibly matching TRBD1 (5 bases). This CDR3 has 13 amino acids. The V gene lost 0 bases and the J gene lost 10 bases, with 9 bases spanning the gap. The V gene's germline CDR1 is WNHNN and CDR2 SYGVQD (reference sequence). CDR3 nucleotide sequence: TGCGCCAGCAGTGAGTCCGGACACGGAAAACTGTTTTTT. Translation: CASSESGHGKLFF.

The sample holds a few counts of this clonotype. The chain employs TRBV27 and TRBJ2-3, with 11 positions matching TRBD1. The germline gives CDR1 MNHEY, CDR2 SMNVEV (reference sequence). The CDR3 loop spans 16 amino acids. V shed 6 bases and J 6 bases; nucleotides not matched to a gene: 11. In DNA, the CDR3 is TGTGCCAGCAGCTCTCGGACAGGGGGCGTCGGTGATACGCAGTATTTT. Encoded protein: CASSSRTGGVGDTQYF.

At least ten counts were recorded for this clonotype. The chain recombines TRBV9 with TRBJ2-7, with 7 positions matching TRBD2. Germline lookup yields CDR1 SGDLS and CDR2 YYNGEE. CDR3 length equals 15 residues. Germline trimming cut 3 bases from V and 1 base from J; bases unmatched to any gene: 7. The CDR3 region has the DNA TGTGCCAGCAGCGAGGGAGGCGGGAGTTCCTACGAGCAGTACTTC. This sequence encodes CASSEGGGSSYEQYF.

The count of this clonotype is one. The chain couples TRBV6-2 or TRBV6-3 to TRBJ2-1, with TRBD1 identical over 8 bases. Germline values: CDR1 MNHEY, CDR2 SVGEGT. The CDR3 runs to 14 residues. The V and J ends lost 9 bases and 5 bases, in that order; junction bases with no gene match: 9. This chain's CDR3 is CASTTGTGHNEQFF. The DNA for the CDR3 is TGTGCCAGTACTACCGGGACAGGCCACAATGAGCAGTTCTTC.

The CDR3 nucleotides are TGTGCCAGCGGTCGACAGGGTAACAGCTACGAGCAGTACTTC. Residues: CASGRQGNSYEQYF. This sequence joins TRBV13 and TRBJ2-7; 7 nucleotides line up with TRBD1. The CDR3 runs to 14 residues. Trimming removed 8 bases from V and 3 bases from J; junction bases left unmatched: 10. Germline loops: CDR1 PRHDT, CDR2 FYEKMQ (reference sequence).

The chain combines TRBV2 with TRBJ2-5; a possible D gene is TRBD1 (5 bases). The V end lost 1 base, the J end lost 5 bases, and 11 bases lay between the germline ends. This CDR3 contains 14 residues. Germline V gene lookup returns CDR1 SNHLY and CDR2 FYNNEI. CDR3 sequence (DNA): TGTGCCAGCAGTGAAGAGCAGGGTGTGGAGACCCAGTACTTC. Its translation: CASSEEQGVETQYF.

The chain combines TRBV4-2 with TRBJ1-1; 7 nucleotides line up with TRBD1. Germline CDR1 LGHNA, CDR2 YNFKEQ. V shed 0 bases and J 4 bases; nucleotides not matched to a gene: 8. The CDR3 runs 16 residues. The CDR3 sequence is CASSQEGGQGGTEAFF. CDR3 coding DNA: TGTGCCAGCAGCCAAGAGGGAGGCCAGGGGGGCACTGAAGCTTTCTTT.